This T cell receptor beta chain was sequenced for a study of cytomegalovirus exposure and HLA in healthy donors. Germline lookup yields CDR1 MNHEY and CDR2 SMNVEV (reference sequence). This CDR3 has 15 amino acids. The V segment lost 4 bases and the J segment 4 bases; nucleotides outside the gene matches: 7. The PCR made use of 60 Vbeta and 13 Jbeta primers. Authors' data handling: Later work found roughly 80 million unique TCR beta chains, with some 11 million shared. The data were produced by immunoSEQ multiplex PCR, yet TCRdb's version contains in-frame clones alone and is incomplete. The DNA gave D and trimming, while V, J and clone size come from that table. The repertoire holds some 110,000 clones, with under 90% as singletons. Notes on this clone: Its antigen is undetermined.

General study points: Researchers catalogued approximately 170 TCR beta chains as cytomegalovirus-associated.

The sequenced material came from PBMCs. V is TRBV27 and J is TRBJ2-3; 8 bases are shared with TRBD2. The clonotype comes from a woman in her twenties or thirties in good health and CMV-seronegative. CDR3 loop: CASSWSGSGADTQYF. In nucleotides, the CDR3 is TGTGCCAGCAGTTGGAGCGGGAGCGGCGCAGATACGCAGTATTTT.